This T cell receptor beta chain derives from a study of OX40 agonist ivuxolimab in advanced cancers. The wider study: Patients with hepatocellular carcinoma, melanoma, renal cell or head and neck cancer made up the dose-escalation patients. Enrollees could have had prior anti-PD-1, anti-PD-L1 or anti-CTLA-4 therapy, which under 50% had received.

Details on this clone: The target antigen is unknown.

Germline CDR1 is SGDLS and CDR2 is YYNGEE. This CDR3 comprises 19 residues. V dropped 0 bases and J dropped 5 bases, with 24 bases sitting between them. The repertoire was sequenced with immunoSEQ multiplex PCR; TCRdb's copy has only in-frame clones and lacks some. The repertoire includes tens of thousands of clones, around 86% of them detected once, and over 2.5% sits in the top ten. General observations from the study: Normalized T-cell clonal expansion was also low in a subset of nonresponders.

This chain links TRBV9 with TRBJ2-1, with D perhaps matching TRBD1 (6 bases). This TCR was recovered from an adult with an advanced solid tumor such as melanoma, head and neck, liver or kidney cancer. This material consisted of CD4+ or CD8+ T cells sorted from blood, taken in a trial of the OX40 agonist ivuxolimab. The CDR3 is CASSVGIGVGQGLNNEQFF. The DNA for the CDR3 is TGTGCCAGCAGCGTAGGAATTGGAGTGGGGCAGGGGTTGAACAATGAGCAGTTCTTC.